A selection of T cell receptor beta chains follows, all from one sample in a study of brain T cells in children with intractable seizures. Here immunoSEQ multiplex PCR was the method, and the copy in TCRdb shows in-frame clones only, minus some. The sample carries more than 40,000 clones, 75% to 95% recorded once. The sample consisted of peripheral blood, taken at surgery. These receptors came from a girl aged 2 to 10 with tuberous sclerosis and intractable seizures. Both conserved end residues are trimmed from each CDR3.

V	J	CDR3
TRBV5-1	TRBJ2-3	ASSLVGSDTQY
TRBV6-1	TRBJ1-6	ASSDIQGDNSPLH
TRBV2	TRBJ1-1	ASPRQGGTNTEAF
TRBV29-1	TRBJ2-2	SATPFTGVNTGELF
TRBV18	TRBJ2-7	ASSYDRGQSYEQY
TRBV2	TRBJ2-1	ASRALAGGLPLV
TRBV6-5	TRBJ2-5	ASSYEEGRQETQY
TRBV29-1	TRBJ2-7	SVGQGGYEQY
TRBV5-8	TRBJ1-5	ASSLVDGQPQH
TRBV5-4	TRBJ2-1	ASSLFGSGEQF
TRBV3-1/TRBV3-2	TRBJ1-6	ASSQINNSPLH
TRBV18	TRBJ1-3	ASSPKGALSSSGNTIY
TRBV12-3/TRBV12-4	TRBJ1-2	ASSLKVQDGYT
TRBV7-9	TRBJ2-7	ASSLDMVDREQY
TRBV5-6	TRBJ2-5	ASQKTGGETQY
TRBV27	TRBJ1-5	ASSPGVGGNQPQH
TRBV18	TRBJ2-1	ASSLEVGYGNEQF
TRBV30	TRBJ2-5	AWSRVDREETQY
TRBV19	TRBJ2-4	ASSIASGPGASKNIQY
TRBV6-6	TRBJ2-2	ASSGTDPLPGELF
TRBV12-3/TRBV12-4	TRBJ1-2	ASSPGTAGSYT
TRBV10-3	TRBJ2-2	AISDTGELF
TRBV4-1	TRBJ2-1	ASSLPPGPSRPNEQF
TRBV5-8	TRBJ2-7	ASSGQATQVYEQY
TRBV19	TRBJ1-5	ASSIDLRTGGNQPQH
TRBV2	TRBJ1-2	ASRTTLSEDYGYT
TRBV27	TRBJ1-1	ASSENFMNTEAF
TRBV29-1	TRBJ2-2	SVEGTGFGELF
TRBV5-5	TRBJ2-2	ASSLGTTRAGELF
TRBV7-9	TRBJ1-2	ASIRAGDRHRSFYGYT
TRBV28	TRBJ2-7	ASSLASQGRYEQY
TRBV6-5	TRBJ1-1	ASSTGALGAF
TRBV5-5	TRBJ2-7	ASSLPWDLYEQY
TRBV6-1	TRBJ2-2	ASSEADTGELF
TRBV2	TRBJ2-3	ASRGTGPDTQY
TRBV12-5	TRBJ1-4	ASGSPTQHATNEKLF
TRBV9	TRBJ2-5	ASSVGGAGETQY
TRBV10-2	TRBJ1-1	ASTTGRINTEAF